Shown below are 32 T cell receptor beta chains from a single sample sequenced in a study of shared clonotypes between healthy human individuals. The method was immunoSEQ multiplex PCR; TCRdb's version includes in-frame clones alone and lacks a portion of them. The sample yields about 460,000 clones, 77% seen once. Sequencing was done on a sample of PBMCs. Every receptor here comes from a woman aged 35 to 49 in good health. Some clones in this sample may be carry-over from other donors' samples.

The CDR3 DNA reads as TGTGCCATCACCCTTGACAGATTTAACACTGAAGCTTTCTTT. It translates to CAITLDRFNTEAFF. The rearrangement joins TRBV10-3 to TRBJ1-1; D may be TRBD1 (5 bases). CDR3 size: 14 residues. Per the germline V gene, CDR1 is ENHRY and CDR2 is SYGVKD. V dropped 7 bases and J dropped 2 bases, with 14 bases sitting between them.

Note on this clone: Only one base separates this from a far larger clonotype, so it likely reflects a read error. V gene TRBV29-1 combines with J gene TRBJ2-5, with 7 bases identical to TRBD1. With the DNA end fitting TRBJ2-7 better, the J assignment may be wrong. The germline CDR1 and CDR2 sequences are SQVTM and ANQGSEA. This CDR3 has 14 amino acids. The CDR3 region has the DNA TGCAGCGCCCCGAGGGGGACAGCCTTGGACGAGCAGTACTTC. Its protein product is CSAPRGTALDEQYF.

The V gene is TRBV9, the J gene TRBJ2-7; D is unclear. The CDR3 extends over 12 amino acids. In germline, CDR1 is SGDLS, CDR2 YYNGEE. Trimming cost V 4 bases and J 4 bases, with 9 bases left between them. The CDR3 DNA reads TGTGCCAGCAGCCCTAACAATTACGAGCAGTACTTC. Amino acid sequence: CASSPNNYEQYF.

The CDR3 here is CASSIGWGKNIQYF. The CDR3 DNA follows: TGTGCCAGCAGTATAGGGTGGGGCAAAAACATTCAGTACTTC. J is TRBJ2-4 and V is TRBV28; D is undetermined. The CDR3 sequence is 14 residues long. Germline assignment: CDR1 MDHEN and CDR2 SYDVKM. V lost 5 bases to trimming and J lost 3 bases, with 11 bases between them.

The rearrangement uses TRBV18 and TRBJ2-1; 11 bases map to TRBD1. The germline CDR1 and CDR2 sequences are KGHSH and LQKENI. The V segment lost 6 bases and the J segment 9 bases; nucleotides outside the gene matches: 19. This CDR3 has 18 amino acids. The CDR3 protein is CASSPNRPGTGGSAEQFF. The CDR3 region has the DNA TGTGCCAGCTCCCCAAACAGACCCGGGACAGGGGGTTCTGCTGAGCAGTTCTTC.

This clone was observed a few times. The V call is TRBV19, the J call TRBJ2-1; a possible D gene is TRBD2 (6 bases). Trimming cost V 4 bases and J 15 bases, with 16 bases left between them. The length of the CDR3 is 12 residues. Germline values: CDR1 LNHDA, CDR2 SQIVND (reference sequence). The CDR3 coding sequence is TGTGCCAGTAGTAAACGGGGGTTAGGTCCGTTCTTC. Encoded protein: CASSKRGLGPFF.

The chain has TRBV6-5 and TRBJ1-2; 9 nucleotides match TRBD1. The germline CDR1 and CDR2 sequences are MNHEY and SVGAGI. The CDR3 spans 14 residues. V gave up 5 bases and J gave up 1 base; unmatched junction bases: 2. Here the CDR3 reads CASSPGQGNYGYTF. The CDR3 DNA is TGTGCCAGCAGTCCGGGACAGGGTAACTATGGCTACACCTTC.

This chain links TRBV6-4 with TRBJ1-5; 8 bases agree with TRBD1. There are 18 residues in the CDR3. Germline assignment: CDR1 MRHNA and CDR2 SNTAGT. After removal of 6 bases from V and 0 bases from J, the junction contained 13 bases not matched to a gene. CDR3 sequence: CASSLRNTGGDSNQPQHF. DNA for the CDR3: TGTGCCAGCAGCCTACGAAATACAGGGGGGGATAGCAATCAGCCCCAGCATTTT.

This clone occurred once. The chain has TRBV6-1 and TRBJ2-7, with no clear D. The ends were cut back, 6 bases at V and 4 bases at J, with 16 bases in the middle. This CDR3 contains 14 residues. Germline loops: CDR1 MNHNS, CDR2 SASEGT. CDR3 nucleotide sequence: TGTGCCAGCAGGGCCCCGGCAGCCCTATACGAGCAGTACTTC. This codes for CASRAPAALYEQYF.

The chain employs TRBV11-2 and TRBJ2-4; D not certain. The ends were cut back, 1 base at V and 5 bases at J, with 3 bases in the middle. This CDR3 region has 12 residues. Germline CDR1 reads SGHAT; CDR2 reads FQNNGV. The CDR3 region has the DNA TGTGCCAGCAGCTTAGCGCAAAACATTCAGTACTTC. Residues: CASSLAQNIQYF.

The rearrangement joins TRBV6-6 to TRBJ1-5; 7 nucleotides align to TRBD1. V lost 3 bases and J lost 3; bases outside the gene matches: 8. The V gene's germline CDR1 is MNHNY and CDR2 SVGAGI (reference sequence). This CDR3 comprises 16 residues. The CDR3 DNA is TGTGCCAGCAGTTATCTAGGGGGCGCGGACAATCAGCCCCAGCATTTT. This translates into CASSYLGGADNQPQHF.

As regards this clone: Other DNA sequences in the sample encode the same CDR3. The chain links TRBV18 to TRBJ2-1; 11 bases fit TRBD2. V trimming: 3 bases; J trimming: 1 base; junction bases outside the gene matches: 2. CDR3 size: 16 residues. Germline V gene data show CDR1 as KGHSH and CDR2 as LQKENI. CDR3 sequence reads: CASSPSGRDSYNEQFF. The CDR3, as DNA: TGTGCCAGCTCACCTAGCGGGAGGGATTCCTACAATGAGCAGTTCTTC.

The chain joins TRBV28 to TRBJ2-3; the D is unclear. Deletions cut 5 bases from V and 0 bases from J, with 9 bases between. CDR1 and CDR2 from the germline V gene are MDHEN and SYDVKM. This CDR3 region has 14 residues. The CDR3 loop is CASSPLISTDTQYF. As DNA, the CDR3 is TGTGCCAGCAGTCCCCTTATTAGCACAGATACGCAGTATTTT.

This clone appeared once. The V call is TRBV28, the J call TRBJ2-5; tentatively, D is TRBD1 or TRBD2 (6 bases each). The J call could be wrong; TRBJ2-7 is a better fit for the DNA end. The length of the CDR3 is 14 residues. Germline V lookup: CDR1 MDHEN, CDR2 SYDVKM. Here the CDR3 DNA reads TGTGCCAGCAGTTACTCGCAGGGGACTTACGAGCAGTACTTC. Protein product: CASSYSQGTYEQYF.

V is TRBV10-2 and J is TRBJ1-2, with TRBD1 matching over 7 bases. The germline V gene encodes CDR1 WSHSY and CDR2 SAAADI. The CDR3 runs 15 residues. The J segment lost 4 bases and the V segment lost 0 bases, leaving 5 bases of the junction unmatched. The CDR3 reads CASSESAGTAYGYTF. The CDR3 bases are TGCGCCAGCAGTGAGTCTGCCGGGACAGCCTATGGCTACACCTTC.

J is TRBJ2-3 and V is TRBV10-3; D unclear. The V and J ends lost 6 bases and 2 bases respectively, with 12 bases between them. The CDR3 consists of 14 residues. Per germline, CDR1 ENHRY and CDR2 SYGVKD. CDR3 coding DNA: TGTGCCATCAGGATTGATATAGCCACAGATACGCAGTATTTT. Its protein product is CAIRIDIATDTQYF.

The J gene is TRBJ1-3, the V gene TRBV9, with TRBD1 as a possible D gene (5 bases). V was pared by 0 bases and J by 5 bases, with 9 bases between. In germline, CDR1 is SGDLS, CDR2 YYNGEE. The CDR3 consists of 14 residues. In DNA, the CDR3 is TGTGCCAGCAGCGTAGGGACAACCCGAAACACCATATATTTT. Protein sequence: CASSVGTTRNTIYF. The complete variable domain, with remaining parts taken from reference TRBV9 and TRBJ1-3, reads DSGVTQTPKHLITATGQRVTLRCSPRSGDLSVYWYQQSLDQGLQFLIQYYNGEERAKGNILERFSAQQFPDLHSELNLSSLELGDSALYFCASSVGTTRNTIYFGEGSWLTVV.

This clone was seen at least ten times. This rearrangement joins TRBV13 to TRBJ2-7; D unresolved. The CDR3 runs to 14 residues. V was shortened by 0 bases and J by 3 bases, with 9 bases between the two germline ends. CDR1 is PRHDT and CDR2 is FYEKMQ in the germline V gene (reference sequence). The CDR3 nucleotides are TGTGCCAGCAGCTTAGGCAGGTCAGGCTACGAGCAGTACTTC. This translates into CASSLGRSGYEQYF.

The chain carries TRBV5-6 and TRBJ2-5; D is ambiguous. This CDR3 contains 13 residues. From germline, CDR1 is SGHDT and CDR2 YYEEEE. Trimming took 1 base from V and 2 from J, leaving 6 bases between them. The CDR3 reads CASSLLEQETQYF. The CDR3 DNA sequence: TGTGCCAGCAGCTTGTTAGAGCAAGAGACCCAGTACTTC.

This clone was observed a few times. The chain links TRBV2 to TRBJ1-2; the match to TRBD1 covers 8 bases. In germline, CDR1 is SNHLY, CDR2 FYNNEI. CDR3 size: 13 residues. V lost 6 bases to trimming and J lost 4 bases; unmatched junction nucleotides: 4. The CDR3 DNA reads TGTGCCAGCAGGCCGGACAGGGTCTATGGCTACACCTTC. It codes for CASRPDRVYGYTF.

The chain recombines TRBV7-2 with TRBJ1-1, with 9 bases that match TRBD1. This CDR3 is built from 14 residues. Germline assignment: CDR1 SGHTA and CDR2 FQGNSA. The J segment lost 4 bases and the V segment lost 3 bases, leaving 3 bases of the junction unmatched. The CDR3 spells CASSFPTGGTEAFF. CDR3 coding DNA: TGTGCCAGCAGCTTCCCGACAGGGGGCACTGAAGCTTTCTTT. The whole variable domain, filled in from reference TRBV7-2 and TRBJ1-1, reads GAGVSQSPSNKVTEKGKDVELRCDPISGHTALYWYRQSLGQGLEFLIYFQGNSAPDKSGLPSDRFSAERTGGSVSTLTIQRTQQEDSAVYLCASSFPTGGTEAFFGQGTRLTVV.

The V and J genes are TRBV28 and TRBJ1-4; TRBD1 aligns across 10 bases. Germline loops: CDR1 MDHEN, CDR2 SYDVKM. The trim removed 4 bases at V and 7 bases at J, leaving 6 bases unmatched. The CDR3 consists of 15 residues. The DNA for the CDR3 is TGTGCCAGCAGTTCCACCGGGACAGGGGTTGAAAAACTGTTTTTT. It yields the protein CASSSTGTGVEKLFF.

This chain connects TRBV14 to TRBJ1-2; perhaps TRBD1 as D (6 bases). V was trimmed by 4 bases and J by 2 bases, leaving 8 bases between them. The CDR3 consists of 13 residues. Looked up from germline, CDR1 is SGHDN and CDR2 is FVKESK. CDR3 in DNA: TGTGCCAGCAGCCCTGGACAGAACTATGGCTACACCTTC. The encoded protein is CASSPGQNYGYTF.

This sequence joins TRBV5-5 and TRBJ2-7, with D perhaps matching TRBD1 (5 bases). V shed 6 bases and J shed 6 bases, with 13 bases lying between them. This CDR3 is 12 amino acids long. In germline, CDR1 is SGHKS, CDR2 YYEKEE (reference sequence). CDR3 residues: CASTTTGAEQYF. The CDR3 nucleotides read TGTGCCAGCACCACTACAGGTGCCGAGCAGTACTTC.

This clone appeared many times. The genes are TRBV6-6 and TRBJ2-2; 9 nucleotides match TRBD2. The CDR3 contains 12 residues. Unmatched junction bases numbered 5, after V lost 5 bases and J lost 13 bases. Germline loops: CDR1 MNHNY, CDR2 SVGAGI (reference sequence). CDR3 coding DNA: TGTGCCAGCAGTAGCGGGGGGCCAGGGCTGTTTTTT. Protein product: CASSSGGPGLFF.

The rearrangement links TRBV29-1 to TRBJ1-5; tentative D call: TRBD1 (6 bases). V was shortened by 6 bases and J by 8 bases, with 17 bases between the two germline ends. The CDR3 covers 13 residues. From germline, CDR1 is SQVTM and CDR2 ANQGSEA. For the CDR3, the DNA is TGCAGCGTGCGGGGCCCCAGGGGTGAGCCCCAGCATTTT. This encodes CSVRGPRGEPQHF.

This clone was counted at least ten times. CDR3 sequence reads: CASSLRGQRGSEQYF. The CDR3 DNA reads as TGTGCCAGCAGTTTAAGAGGACAGCGAGGGTCCGAGCAGTACTTC. This chain links TRBV27 with TRBJ2-7, with D tentatively TRBD1 (6 bases). CDR3 length: 15 amino acids. Trimming pared 2 bases from V and 6 bases from J, leaving 17 bases between. Germline V gene data show CDR1 as MNHEY and CDR2 as SMNVEV (reference sequence).

In this sample, this clone turned up once. V gene TRBV5-1 combines with J gene TRBJ2-2; D not certain. Germline CDR1 SGHRS, CDR2 YFSETQ. The CDR3 extends over 11 amino acids. Trimming shortened V by 7 bases and J by 3 bases, and 4 bases separated the two germline ends. Written as DNA, the CDR3 is TGCGCCAGCTCGGACACCGGGGAGCTGTTTTTT. This gives the protein CASSDTGELFF.

This clone was seen only once. The chain joins TRBV19 to TRBJ2-7; TRBD1 agrees at 10 bases. Germline V lookup: CDR1 LNHDA, CDR2 SQIVND (reference sequence). Unmatched junction bases numbered 8, after V lost 6 bases and J lost 3 bases. The CDR3 runs 15 residues. CDR3 amino acids: CASRGQGSAFYEQYF. Here the CDR3 DNA reads TGTGCCAGTAGGGGACAGGGGTCGGCTTTCTACGAGCAGTACTTC.

As regards this clone: With a much larger clone just one base away, this may be a read error. Different DNA sequences within this sample yield the same CDR3. The rearrangement uses TRBV11-2 and TRBJ2-7, with 8 positions matching TRBD1. This CDR3 is built from 13 residues. Germline CDR1 reads SGHAT; CDR2 reads FQNNGV. In DNA, the CDR3 is TGCGCCAGCAGCCGGGACAGGCGGGTCGAGCAGTACTTC. Translation gives CASSRDRRVEQYF.

The rearrangement joins TRBV29-1 to TRBJ2-7; 7 bases are a match to TRBD1. The CDR3 runs to 15 residues. Germline trimming cut 2 bases from V and 0 bases from J; bases unmatched to any gene: 7. Germline CDR1 and CDR2: SQVTM and ANQGSEA. CDR3 coding DNA: TGCAGCGTTGAAACCGGGACAGTGAGCTCCTACGAGCAGTACTTC. Its protein product is CSVETGTVSSYEQYF.

This clone was recorded once. CDR3 sequence reads: CAISVGQGVNTEAFF. CDR3 DNA: TGTGCCATCAGTGTAGGACAGGGAGTGAACACTGAAGCTTTCTTT. The rearrangement uses TRBV10-3 and TRBJ1-1; 8 bases line up with TRBD1. Germline CDR1 ENHRY, CDR2 SYGVKD. With 4 bases clipped from V and 0 bases from J, the junction kept 4 bases outside the gene matches. The CDR3 length is 15 residues.